The clone carrying this T cell receptor (beta chain) turned up a few times. Amplified TCR beta CDR3 regions derived from RNA transcripts. The HTBI primer set was used in a first-round RT-PCR of the TCR CDR3. TCRdb itself ran the multiplex PCR reads through MiXCR, one entry per CDR3 protein. The sample lists just over 550,000 distinct CDR3 sequences, more than 45% occurring once. This CDR3 spans 15 amino acids. The germline CDR1 and CDR2 sequences are SGHTA and FQGNSA. Trimming stripped 0 bases from V and 0 bases from J, with 9 bases between. The sample originates from a study of T cells in Graves' hyperthyroidism and ophthalmopathy.

The V gene is TRBV7-2, the J gene TRBJ2-7, with a weak D call TRBD1 (5 bases). The sequenced sample was peripheral blood or thyroid tissue (not recorded which). This clonotype originated in a woman younger than 35 with Graves' hyperthyroidism. The CDR3 DNA is TGTGCCAGCAGCTTAGCAGGGGCCCGCTCCTACGAGCAGTACTTC. Residues: CASSLAGARSYEQYF.